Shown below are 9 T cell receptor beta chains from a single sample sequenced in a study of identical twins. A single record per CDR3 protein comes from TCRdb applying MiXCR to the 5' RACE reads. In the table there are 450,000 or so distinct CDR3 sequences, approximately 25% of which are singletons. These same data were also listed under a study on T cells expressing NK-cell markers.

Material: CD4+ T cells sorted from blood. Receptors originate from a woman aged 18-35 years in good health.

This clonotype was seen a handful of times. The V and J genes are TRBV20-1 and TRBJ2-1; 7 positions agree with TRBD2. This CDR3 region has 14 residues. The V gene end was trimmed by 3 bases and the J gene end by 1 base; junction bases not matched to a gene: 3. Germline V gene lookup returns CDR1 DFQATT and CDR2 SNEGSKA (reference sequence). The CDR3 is CSASGRLSYNEQFF. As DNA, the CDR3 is TGCAGTGCTAGCGGGAGGCTTTCCTACAATGAGCAGTTCTTC.

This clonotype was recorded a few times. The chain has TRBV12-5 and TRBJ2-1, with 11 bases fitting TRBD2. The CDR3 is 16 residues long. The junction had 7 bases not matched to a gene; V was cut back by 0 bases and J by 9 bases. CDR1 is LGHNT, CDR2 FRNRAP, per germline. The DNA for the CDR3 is TGTGCTAGTGGTTTGGTATTTTCTAGCGGGAGGTTTGAGCAGTTCTTC. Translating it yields CASGLVFSSGRFEQFF.

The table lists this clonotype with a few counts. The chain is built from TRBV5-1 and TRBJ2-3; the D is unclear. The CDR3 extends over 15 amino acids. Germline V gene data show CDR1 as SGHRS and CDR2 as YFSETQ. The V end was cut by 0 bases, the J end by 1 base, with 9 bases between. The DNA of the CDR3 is TGCGCCAGCAGCTTGGTAGGCGAGGGCACAGATACGCAGTATTTT. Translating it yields CASSLVGEGTDTQYF. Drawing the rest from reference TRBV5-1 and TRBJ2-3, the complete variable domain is KAGVTQTPRYLIKTRGQQVTLSCSPISGHRSVSWYQQTPGQGLQFLFEYFSETQRNKGNFPGRFSGRQFSNSRSEMNVSTLELGDSALYLCASSLVGEGTDTQYFGPGTRLTVL.

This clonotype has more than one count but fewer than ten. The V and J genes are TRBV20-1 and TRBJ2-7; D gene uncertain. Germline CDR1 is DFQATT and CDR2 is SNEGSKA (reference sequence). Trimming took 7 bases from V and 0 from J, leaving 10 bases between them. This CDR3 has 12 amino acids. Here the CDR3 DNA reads TGCAGTGTAGGCACGGGCTCCTACGAGCAGTACTTC. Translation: CSVGTGSYEQYF.

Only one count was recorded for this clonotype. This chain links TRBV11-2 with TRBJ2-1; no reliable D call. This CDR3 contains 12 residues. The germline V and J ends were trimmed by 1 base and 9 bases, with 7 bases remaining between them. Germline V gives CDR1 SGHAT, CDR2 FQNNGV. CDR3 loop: CASSLVISEQFF. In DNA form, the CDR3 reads TGTGCCAGCAGCTTAGTGATCAGTGAGCAGTTCTTC.

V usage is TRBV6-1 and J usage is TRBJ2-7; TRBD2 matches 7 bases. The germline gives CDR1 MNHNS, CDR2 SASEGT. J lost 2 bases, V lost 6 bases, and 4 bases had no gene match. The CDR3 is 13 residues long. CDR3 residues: CASRASGAYEQYF. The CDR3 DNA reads TGTGCCAGCAGAGCTAGCGGCGCCTACGAGCAGTACTTC.

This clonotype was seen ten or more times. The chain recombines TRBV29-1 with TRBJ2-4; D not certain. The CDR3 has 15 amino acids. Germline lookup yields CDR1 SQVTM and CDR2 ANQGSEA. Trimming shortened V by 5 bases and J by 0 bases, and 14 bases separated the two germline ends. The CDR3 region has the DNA TGCAGCGTTTCTGGTCAGGCTGGAGCCAAAAACATTCAGTACTTC. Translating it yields CSVSGQAGAKNIQYF.

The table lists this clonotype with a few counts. CDR3 amino acids: CASITGTSGDEQFF. Here the CDR3 DNA reads TGTGCCAGCATTACCGGGACTAGTGGGGATGAGCAGTTCTTC. The chain couples TRBV6-5 to TRBJ2-1, with 8 bases fitting TRBD2. Trimming removed 7 bases from V and 8 bases from J; junction bases left unmatched: 10. The CDR3 has 14 amino acids. Germline CDR1 MNHEY, CDR2 SVGAGI.

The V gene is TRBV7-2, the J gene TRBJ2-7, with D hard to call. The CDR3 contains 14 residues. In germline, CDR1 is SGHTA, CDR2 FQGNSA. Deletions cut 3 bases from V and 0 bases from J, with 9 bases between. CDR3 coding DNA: TGTGCCAGCAGCTTCCAGCGCTCCTCCTACGAGCAGTACTTC. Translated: CASSFQRSSYEQYF.